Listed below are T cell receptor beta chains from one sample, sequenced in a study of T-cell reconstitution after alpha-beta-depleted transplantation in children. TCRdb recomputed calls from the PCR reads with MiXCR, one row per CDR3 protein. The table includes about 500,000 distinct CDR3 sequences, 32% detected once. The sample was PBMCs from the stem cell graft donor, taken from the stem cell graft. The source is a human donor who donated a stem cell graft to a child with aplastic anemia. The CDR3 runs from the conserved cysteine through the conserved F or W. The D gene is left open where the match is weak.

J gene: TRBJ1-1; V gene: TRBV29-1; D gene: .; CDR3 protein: CSATKGRANTEAFF
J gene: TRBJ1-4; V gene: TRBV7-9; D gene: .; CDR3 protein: CASSRGGRDEKLFF
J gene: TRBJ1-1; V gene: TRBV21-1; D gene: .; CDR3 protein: CASSKGRRDPEGSDEAFF
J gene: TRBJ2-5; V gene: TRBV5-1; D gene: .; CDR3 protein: CASSLYGPYHQETQYF
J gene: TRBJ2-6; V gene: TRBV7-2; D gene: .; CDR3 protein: CASSSTVSGANVLTF
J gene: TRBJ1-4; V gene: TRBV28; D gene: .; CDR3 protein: CASSARVWYATNEKLFF
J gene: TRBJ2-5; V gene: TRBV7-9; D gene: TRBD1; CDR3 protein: CASSLSGTGVVETQYF
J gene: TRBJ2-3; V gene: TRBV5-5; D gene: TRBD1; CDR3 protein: CASSLATGEWSAQYF
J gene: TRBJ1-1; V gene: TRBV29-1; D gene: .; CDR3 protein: CSVGAREAFF
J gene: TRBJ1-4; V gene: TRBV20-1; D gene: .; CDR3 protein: CSATGVGGYPFF
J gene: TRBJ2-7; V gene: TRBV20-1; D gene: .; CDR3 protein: CSARGEQGFYEQYF
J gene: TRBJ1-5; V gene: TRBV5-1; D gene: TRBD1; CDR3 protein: CASSLERTGSNQPQHF
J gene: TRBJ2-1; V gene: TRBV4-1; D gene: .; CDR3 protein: CASQRDISLRNEQFF
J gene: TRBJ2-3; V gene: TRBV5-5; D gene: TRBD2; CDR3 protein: CASSFNGRAPDTQYF
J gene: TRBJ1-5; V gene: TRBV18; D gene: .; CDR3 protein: CASSPPTGNNQPQHF
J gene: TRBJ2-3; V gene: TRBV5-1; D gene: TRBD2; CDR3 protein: CASSGRGGLAGTDTQYF
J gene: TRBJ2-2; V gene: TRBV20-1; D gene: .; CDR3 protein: CSARDGEQAGELFF
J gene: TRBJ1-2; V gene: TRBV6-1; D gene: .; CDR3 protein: CASIAATGEHYGYTF
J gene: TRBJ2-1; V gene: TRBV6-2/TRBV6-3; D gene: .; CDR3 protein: CASSYEGRWVEQFF
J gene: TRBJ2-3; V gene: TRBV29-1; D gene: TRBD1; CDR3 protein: CSAADRETDTQYF
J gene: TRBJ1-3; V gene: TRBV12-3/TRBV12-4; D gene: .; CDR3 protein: CASSSTGNTIYF
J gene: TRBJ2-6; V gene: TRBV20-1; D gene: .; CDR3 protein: CSARAPGISGANVLTF
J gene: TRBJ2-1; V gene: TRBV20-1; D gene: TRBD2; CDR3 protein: CSANPGTNINEQFF
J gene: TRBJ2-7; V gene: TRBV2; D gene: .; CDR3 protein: CASSEQGQTYEQYF
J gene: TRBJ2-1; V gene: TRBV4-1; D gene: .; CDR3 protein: CASSQVGTPAWDEQFF
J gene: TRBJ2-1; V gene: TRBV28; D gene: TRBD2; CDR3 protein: CASRPGTSGSGSYNEQFF
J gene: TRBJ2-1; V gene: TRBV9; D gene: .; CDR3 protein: CASSSGRVLSSYNEQFF
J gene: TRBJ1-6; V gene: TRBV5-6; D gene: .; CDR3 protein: CASSLRGSSPLHF
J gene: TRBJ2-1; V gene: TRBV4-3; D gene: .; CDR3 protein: CASSQENSNTYNEQFF
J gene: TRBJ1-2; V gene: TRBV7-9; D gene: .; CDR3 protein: CASSLAGTDIHGYTF
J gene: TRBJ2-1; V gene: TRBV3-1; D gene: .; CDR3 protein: CASSLRGREQFF
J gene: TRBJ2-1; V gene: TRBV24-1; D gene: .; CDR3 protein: CATEEGSSYNEQFF
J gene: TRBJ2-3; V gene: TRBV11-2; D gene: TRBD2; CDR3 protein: CASSAGTSGRTDTQYF
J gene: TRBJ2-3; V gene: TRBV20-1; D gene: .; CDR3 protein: CSARGASLPGDTQYF
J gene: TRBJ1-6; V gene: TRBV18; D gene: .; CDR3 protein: CASSRQKNSPLHF
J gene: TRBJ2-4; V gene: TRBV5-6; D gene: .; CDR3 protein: CASSLLYSKNIQYF
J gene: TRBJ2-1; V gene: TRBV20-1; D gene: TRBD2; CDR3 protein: CSARPGTSAYNEQFF
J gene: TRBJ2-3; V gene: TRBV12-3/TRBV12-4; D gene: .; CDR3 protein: CASSFQGGSTDTQYF
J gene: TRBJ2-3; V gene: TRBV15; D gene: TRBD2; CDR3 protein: CATSRKLAGGLGADTQYF
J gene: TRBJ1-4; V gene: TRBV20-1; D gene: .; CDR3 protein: CSARDPGWANEKLFF
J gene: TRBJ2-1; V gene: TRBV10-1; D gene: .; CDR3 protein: CASSLPTANNEQFF
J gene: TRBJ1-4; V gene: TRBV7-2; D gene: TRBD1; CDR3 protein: CASSPRQGLNEKLFF
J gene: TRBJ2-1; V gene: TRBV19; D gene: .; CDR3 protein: CASTYSIYNEQFF
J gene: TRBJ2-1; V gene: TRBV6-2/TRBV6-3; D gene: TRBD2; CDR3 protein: CASSYLVPSGSYNEQFF
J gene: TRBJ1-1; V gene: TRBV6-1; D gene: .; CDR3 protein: CASSPDPTKNTEAFF
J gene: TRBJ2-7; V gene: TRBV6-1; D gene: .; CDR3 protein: CASSRGQNLGYEQYF
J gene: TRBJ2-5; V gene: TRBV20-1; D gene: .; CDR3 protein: CSAGPWGETQYF
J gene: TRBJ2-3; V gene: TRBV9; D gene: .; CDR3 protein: CASSVARDKTSTDTQYF